A single T cell receptor (beta chain) is shown here with its context. This clonotype was found many times. Its antigen remains undetermined. No base quality values were provided; no much bigger clone lies one nucleotide off. The data were taken from a study of HIV-infected patients and healthy controls (dated by TCRdb to the mid-2010s). Library preparation employed 5' RACE. The sample was run on an Illumina MiSeq. TCRdb itself trimmed the public reads at Q25 with fastp, ran MiXCR and retained productive beta chains. Rows are unified per CDR3 protein, each entry keeping the most common DNA and genes. Here the sample has about 64,000 distinct CDR3 sequences; 15% to 20% occur a single time. Over 1.1% of the sample is taken by the ten largest. The germline ends are 6 bases apart after V is trimmed by 0 bases and J by 1 base. From its cysteine to its phenylalanine, the CDR3 spans 15 amino acids. Of all the DNA, just the CDR3 is kept, 45 bases in frame from base 1. The germline V gene (reference sequence) gives CDR1 as MNHEY and CDR2 as SMNVEV.

In this chain, TRBV27 is recombined with TRBJ2-2; the D gene cannot be resolved reliably. Source material: CD4+ T cells from blood. The clonotype originates from a human donor in good health. The CDR3 protein: CASSLSTRNTGELFF. The nucleotides are TGTGCCAGCAGTTTATCGACAAGGAACACCGGGGAGCTGTTTTTT.